Listed below are T cell receptor beta chains from one sample, sequenced in a study of Tregs in tolerant kidney transplant recipients. The method was immunoSEQ multiplex PCR; TCRdb's version includes in-frame clones alone and lacks a portion of them. The repertoire consists of just under 20,000 clones, with roughly 65% occurring once and the leading ten covering around 3.5%. Their cognate antigens are unknown. Sequencing was done on a sample of Tregs from blood cultured with allogeneic cells. The receptors come from a human donor in good health. Each CDR3 is given with its conserved first and last residue. The D gene is left open where the match is weak. Size values are once, few and many counts, or a class for expanded clones, and some rows have none.

>NA|TRBJ1-1|NA|TRBV7-8
CASSLDGARNTEAFF
TGTGCCAGCAGCTTAGACGGTGCGAGGAACACTGAAGCTTTCTTT
>NA|TRBJ2-6|NA|TRBV5-6
CASSLLGANVLTF
TGTGCCAGCAGCTTGTTAGGGGCCAACGTCCTGACTTTC
>once|TRBJ2-1|TRBD2|TRBV7-6
CASSLAAGDGNEQFF
TGTGCCAGCAGCTTAGCAGCGGGAGATGGAAATGAGCAGTTCTTC
>few|TRBJ2-2|TRBD2|TRBV19
CASSIPHGSGGTGELFF
TGTGCCAGTAGTATACCACATGGGAGCGGGGGGACCGGGGAGCTGTTTTTT
>NA|TRBJ2-1|TRBD2|TRBV9
CASSVTAGGTYNEQFF
TGTGCCAGCAGCGTAACAGCGGGGGGTACCTACAATGAGCAGTTCTTC
>NA|TRBJ1-4|NA|TRBV6-6
CASSYAFGVTNEKLFF
TGTGCCAGCAGTTACGCCTTCGGGGTGACTAATGAAAAACTGTTTTTT
>NA|TRBJ2-1|NA|TRBV10-2
CASSESRWGPYNEQFF
TGCGCCAGCAGTGAGTCTAGGTGGGGGCCCTACAATGAGCAGTTCTTC
>NA|TRBJ1-6|NA|TRBV5-1
CASSLIGDNSPLHF
TGCGCCAGCAGTTTAATAGGGGATAATTCACCCCTCCACTTT
>NA|TRBJ2-2|NA|TRBV19
CASILRGRYTGELFF
TGTGCCAGTATTTTGAGGGGACGTTACACCGGGGAGCTGTTTTTT
>medium-sized|TRBJ2-3|NA|TRBV7-2
CASSSPGLSTDTQYF
TGTGCCAGCAGCTCCCCCGGACTGAGCACAGATACGCAGTATTTT